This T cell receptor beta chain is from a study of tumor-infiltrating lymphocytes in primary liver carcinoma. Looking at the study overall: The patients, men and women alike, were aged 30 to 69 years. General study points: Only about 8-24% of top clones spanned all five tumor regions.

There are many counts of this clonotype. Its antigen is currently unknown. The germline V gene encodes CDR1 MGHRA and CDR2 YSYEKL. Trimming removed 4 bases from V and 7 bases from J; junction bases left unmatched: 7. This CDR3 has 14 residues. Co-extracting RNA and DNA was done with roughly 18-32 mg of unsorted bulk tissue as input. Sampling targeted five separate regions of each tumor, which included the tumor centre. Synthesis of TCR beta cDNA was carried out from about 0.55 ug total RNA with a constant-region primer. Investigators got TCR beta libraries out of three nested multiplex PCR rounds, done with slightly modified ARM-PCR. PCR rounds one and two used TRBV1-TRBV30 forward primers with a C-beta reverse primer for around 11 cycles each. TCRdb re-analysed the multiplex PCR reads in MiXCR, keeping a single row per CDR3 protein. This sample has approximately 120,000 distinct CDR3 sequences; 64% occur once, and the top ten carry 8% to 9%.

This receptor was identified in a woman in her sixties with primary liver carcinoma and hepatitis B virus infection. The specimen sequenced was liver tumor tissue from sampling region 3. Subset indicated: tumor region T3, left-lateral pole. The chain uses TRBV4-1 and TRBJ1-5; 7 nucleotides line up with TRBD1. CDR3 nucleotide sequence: TGCGCCAGCAGCCTACAGGGGCAGGGACAGCCCCAGCATTTT. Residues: CASSLQGQGQPQHF.